The entry below describes one T cell receptor (beta chain). The sample has other DNA sequences that encode this CDR3 too. Profiling relied on immunoSEQ multiplex PCR, and the TCRdb table lists in-frame clones only, not all of them. Of around 210,000 clones detected, approximately 88% appear once; the ten largest clones hold approximately 8.1%. The entry originates in a study of blood T cell repertoires in COVID-19. Study-level information: Researchers got acute and convalescent COVID-19 samples from the United States, Italy and Spain.

Assignments of participants to cohorts depended upon their own reported clinical history. Per germline, CDR1 MNHEY and CDR2 SMNVEV (reference sequence). Trimming took 3 bases from V and 6 from J, leaving 6 bases between them. This CDR3 has 13 amino acids. J is TRBJ1-6 and V is TRBV27, with a tentative D call TRBD1 (5 bases). The sequenced sample was PBMCs or T cells enriched from blood (not recorded which). The clonotype comes from a woman younger than 30 who had recovered from COVID-19. The CDR3 loop reads CASSLGGNSPLHF. Here the CDR3 DNA reads TGTGCCAGCAGTTTGGGGGGTAATTCACCCCTCCACTTT.